The sequence of this TCR beta chain was determined in a study of blood T cell repertoires in COVID-19. As originally analysed: Estimated nucleated cell counts came from reference gene primer amplification. The data were produced by immunoSEQ multiplex PCR, yet TCRdb's version contains in-frame clones alone and is incomplete. Clone size and V and J calls were adopted from that table, with D and trimming inferred from the DNA. The profile covers some 200,000 clones, with approximately 80% appearing a single time and 11% taken by the ten largest. Seattle patient enrollment occurred during active infection, with longitudinal follow-up thereafter. The CDR3 is 15 residues long. V was clipped by 2 bases and J by 6 bases; unmatched bases: 4. CDR1 is KGHSH, CDR2 LQKENI, per germline.

The chain couples TRBV18 to TRBJ2-1, with TRBD2 matching over 10 bases. This receptor was obtained from a woman between 35 and 50 years old with COVID-19, enrolled during active disease. Sequencing was performed on peripheral blood. The CDR3 loop is CASSPMVAGGNEQFF. The CDR3, as DNA: TGTGCCAGCTCACCAATGGTAGCGGGGGGCAATGAGCAGTTCTTC.